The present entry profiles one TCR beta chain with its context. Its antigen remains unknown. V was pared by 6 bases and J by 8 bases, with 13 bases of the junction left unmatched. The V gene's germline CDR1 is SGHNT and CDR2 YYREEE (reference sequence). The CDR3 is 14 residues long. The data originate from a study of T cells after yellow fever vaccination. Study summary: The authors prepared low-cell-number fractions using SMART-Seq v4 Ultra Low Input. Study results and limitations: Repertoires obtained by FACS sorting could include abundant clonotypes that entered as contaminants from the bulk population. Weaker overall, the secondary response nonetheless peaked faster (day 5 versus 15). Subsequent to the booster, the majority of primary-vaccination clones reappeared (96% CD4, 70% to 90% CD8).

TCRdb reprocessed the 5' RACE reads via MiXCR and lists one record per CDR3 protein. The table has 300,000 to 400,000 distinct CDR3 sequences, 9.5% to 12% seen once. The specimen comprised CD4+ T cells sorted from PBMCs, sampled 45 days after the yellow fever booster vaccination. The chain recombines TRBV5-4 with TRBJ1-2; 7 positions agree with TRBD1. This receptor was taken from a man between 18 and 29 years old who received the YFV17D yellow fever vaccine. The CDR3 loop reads CASIITGAPEGYTF. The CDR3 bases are TGTGCCAGCATCATTACAGGGGCTCCGGAGGGCTACACCTTC. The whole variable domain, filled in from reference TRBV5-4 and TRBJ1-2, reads ETGVTQSPTHLIKTRGQQVTLRCSSQSGHNTVSWYQQALGQGPQFIFQYYREEENGRGNFPPRFSGLQFPNYSSELNVNALELDDSALYLCASIITGAPEGYTFGSGTRLTVV.